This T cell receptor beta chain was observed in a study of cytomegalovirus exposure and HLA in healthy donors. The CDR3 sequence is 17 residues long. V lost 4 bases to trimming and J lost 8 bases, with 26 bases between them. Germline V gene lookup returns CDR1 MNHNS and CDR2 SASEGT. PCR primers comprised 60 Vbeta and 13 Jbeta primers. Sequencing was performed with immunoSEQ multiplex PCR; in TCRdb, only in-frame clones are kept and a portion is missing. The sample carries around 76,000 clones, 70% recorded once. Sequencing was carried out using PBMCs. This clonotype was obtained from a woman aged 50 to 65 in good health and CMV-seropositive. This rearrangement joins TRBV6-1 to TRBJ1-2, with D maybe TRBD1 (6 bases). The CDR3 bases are TGTGCCAGCAGTGTCAGACTACAGGGTTCTTATCTGGACGGCTACACCTTC. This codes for CASSVRLQGSYLDGYTF.